This T cell receptor (beta chain) emerged from a study of CD8 T cells in Susac syndrome. Germline-derived CDR1 and CDR2 are MDHEN and SYDVKM. This CDR3 is 18 amino acids long. Trimming shortened V by 2 bases and J by 0 bases, and 18 bases separated the two germline ends. The RNA, roughly 0.5 to 1 ug, was put through reverse transcription using random hexamers. TCRdb itself ran the immunoSEQ multiplex PCR reads through MiXCR, one entry per CDR3 protein. The data show more than 100,000 distinct CDR3 sequences, roughly 80% seen once. The V and J genes are TRBV28 and TRBJ2-3; TRBD1 or TRBD2 may be the D gene (5 bases each). The TCR comes from a human donor with multiple sclerosis. Material for sequencing was CD8+ T cells from PBMCs. The CDR3 loop reads CASSLGLVGVHSTDTQYF. In nucleotides, the CDR3 is TGTGCCAGCAGTTTAGGACTTGTGGGGGTCCACAGCACAGATACGCAGTATTTT.